This T cell receptor beta chain stems from a study of Ad26.COV2.S vaccination and SARS-CoV-2 variants. Here immunoSEQ multiplex PCR was the method, and the copy in TCRdb shows in-frame clones only, minus some. The top ten clones hold around 3.5% of a sample with 350,000 to 450,000 clones, roughly 87% of them seen once. Sample treatment: approximately 18 received Ad26.COV2.S at low or high dose, single or two shots; roughly 5 received placebo; per-sample allocation not given. Samples analyzed were those drawn on day 63 after the first vaccine or placebo injection. The TCR comes from a person between 18 and 59 years old who received the Ad26.COV2.S COVID-19 vaccine or a placebo. The sequenced sample was peripheral blood, obtained in a trial of Ad26.COV2.S vaccine versus placebo.

The CDR3 here is CASRNGGGAGVYGYTF. The CDR3 DNA follows: TGTGCCAGCAGAAACGGGGGAGGAGCGGGAGTCTATGGCTACACCTTC. The rearrangement uses TRBV5-4 and TRBJ1-2, with D perhaps TRBD1 (5 bases). Germline V CDR1 and CDR2: SGHNT, YYREEE (reference sequence). The CDR3 consists of 16 residues. V shed 5 bases and J shed 4 bases, with 21 bases lying between them. The full variable domain, rest sourced from reference TRBV5-4 and TRBJ1-2, is ETGVTQSPTHLIKTRGQQVTLRCSSQSGHNTVSWYQQALGQGPQFIFQYYREEENGRGNFPPRFSGLQFPNYSSELNVNALELDDSALYLCASRNGGGAGVYGYTFGSGTRLTVV.